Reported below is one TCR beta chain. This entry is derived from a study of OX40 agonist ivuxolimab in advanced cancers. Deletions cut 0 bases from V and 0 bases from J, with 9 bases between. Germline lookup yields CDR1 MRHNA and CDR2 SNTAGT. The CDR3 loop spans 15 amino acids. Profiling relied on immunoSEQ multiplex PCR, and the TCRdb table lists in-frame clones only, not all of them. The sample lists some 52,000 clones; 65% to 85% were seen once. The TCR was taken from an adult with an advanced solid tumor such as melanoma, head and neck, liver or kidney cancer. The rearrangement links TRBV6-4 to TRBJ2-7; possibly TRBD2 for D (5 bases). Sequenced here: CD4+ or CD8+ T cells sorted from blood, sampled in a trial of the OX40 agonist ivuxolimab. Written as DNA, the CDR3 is TGTGCCAGCAGTGACTCGGACTGGAACTCCTACGAGCAGTACGTC. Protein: CASSDSDWNSYEQYV.